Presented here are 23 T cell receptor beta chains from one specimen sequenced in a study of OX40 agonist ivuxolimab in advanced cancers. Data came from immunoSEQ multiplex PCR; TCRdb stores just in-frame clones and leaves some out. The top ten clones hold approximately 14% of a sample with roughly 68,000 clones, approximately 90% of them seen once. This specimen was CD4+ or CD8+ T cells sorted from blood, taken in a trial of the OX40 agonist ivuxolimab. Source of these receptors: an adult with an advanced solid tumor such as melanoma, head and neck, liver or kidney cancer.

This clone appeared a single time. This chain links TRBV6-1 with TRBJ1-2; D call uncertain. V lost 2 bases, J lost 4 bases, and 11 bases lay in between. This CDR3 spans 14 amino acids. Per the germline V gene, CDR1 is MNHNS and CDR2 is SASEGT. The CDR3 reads CASSETYGIYGYTF. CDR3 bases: TGTGCCAGCAGTGAAACCTATGGCATCTATGGCTACACCTTC.

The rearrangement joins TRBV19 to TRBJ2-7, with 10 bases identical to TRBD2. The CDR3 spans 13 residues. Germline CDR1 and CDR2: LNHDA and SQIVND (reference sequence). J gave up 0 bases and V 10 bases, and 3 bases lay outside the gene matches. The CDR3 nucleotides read TGTGCCACCAGGACTAGCGGCTCCTACGAGCAGTACTTC. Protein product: CATRTSGSYEQYF.

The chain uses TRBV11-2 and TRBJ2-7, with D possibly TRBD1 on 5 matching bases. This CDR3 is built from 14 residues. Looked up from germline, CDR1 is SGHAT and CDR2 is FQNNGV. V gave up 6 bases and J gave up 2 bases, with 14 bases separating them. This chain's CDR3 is CASRAPDMAYEQYF. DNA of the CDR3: TGTGCCAGCAGAGCACCGGACATGGCCTACGAGCAGTACTTC.

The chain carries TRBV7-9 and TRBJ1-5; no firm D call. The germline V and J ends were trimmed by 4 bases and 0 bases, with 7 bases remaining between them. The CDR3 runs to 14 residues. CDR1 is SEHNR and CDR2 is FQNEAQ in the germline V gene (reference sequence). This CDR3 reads CASSYGSSNQPQHF. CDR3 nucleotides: TGTGCCAGCAGCTACGGTAGTAGCAATCAGCCCCAGCATTTT.

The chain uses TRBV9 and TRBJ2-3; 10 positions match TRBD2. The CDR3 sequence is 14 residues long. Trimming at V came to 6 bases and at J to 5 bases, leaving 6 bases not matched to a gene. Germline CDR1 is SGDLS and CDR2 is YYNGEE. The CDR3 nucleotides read TGTGCCAGCACAGGACTAGCGGAGGGAGATACGCAGTATTTT. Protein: CASTGLAEGDTQYF.

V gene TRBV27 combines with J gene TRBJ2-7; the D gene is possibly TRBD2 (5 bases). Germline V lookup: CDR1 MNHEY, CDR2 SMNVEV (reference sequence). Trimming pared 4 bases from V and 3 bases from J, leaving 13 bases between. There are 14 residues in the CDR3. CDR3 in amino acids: CASSSGLAYYEQYF. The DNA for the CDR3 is TGTGCCAGCAGTTCGGGGTTAGCCTACTACGAGCAGTACTTC.

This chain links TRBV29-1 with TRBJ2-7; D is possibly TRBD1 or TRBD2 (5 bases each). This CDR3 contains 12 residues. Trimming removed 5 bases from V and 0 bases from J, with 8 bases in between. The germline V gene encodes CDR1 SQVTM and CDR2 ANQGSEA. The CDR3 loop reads CSVTGLSYEQYF. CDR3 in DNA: TGCAGCGTTACAGGACTCTCCTACGAGCAGTACTTC.

In nucleotides, the CDR3 is TGCGCCAGCAGAGCCGGGCCGAGCTACGAGCAGTACTTC. It specifies CASRAGPSYEQYF. V and J are TRBV5-1 and TRBJ2-7; D not certain. In germline, CDR1 is SGHRS, CDR2 YFSETQ. The CDR3 loop spans 13 amino acids. V lost 5 bases, J lost 3 bases, and 12 bases lay in between.

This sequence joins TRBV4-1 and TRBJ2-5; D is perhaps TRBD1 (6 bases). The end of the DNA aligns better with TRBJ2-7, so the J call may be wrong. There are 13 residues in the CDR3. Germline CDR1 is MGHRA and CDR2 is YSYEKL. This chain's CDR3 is CASSYGQNYEQYF. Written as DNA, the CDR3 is TGCGCCAGCAGCTATGGACAGAACTACGAGCAGTACTTC.

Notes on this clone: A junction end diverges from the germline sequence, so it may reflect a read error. As DNA, the CDR3 is TGTGCCAGCAGCGTAGGGGACAGCAACCAGCCCCAGCATTTT. Encoded protein: CASSVGDSNQPQHF. The chain combines TRBV9 with TRBJ1-5; 7 bases map to TRBD1. The CDR3 has 14 residues. Germline V gives CDR1 SGDLS, CDR2 YYNGEE.

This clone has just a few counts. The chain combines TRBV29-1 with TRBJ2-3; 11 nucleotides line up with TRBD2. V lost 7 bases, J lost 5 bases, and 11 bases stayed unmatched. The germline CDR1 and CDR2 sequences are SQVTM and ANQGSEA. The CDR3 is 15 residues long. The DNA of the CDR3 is TGCAGCGCGATTATACTAGCGGGAGTAAGAGATACGCAGTATTTT. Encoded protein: CSAIILAGVRDTQYF.

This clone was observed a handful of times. The CDR3 loop is CASSSEDRVSGELFF. CDR3 sequence (DNA): TGTGCCAGCAGCTCGGAGGACAGGGTTAGCGGGGAGCTGTTTTTT. This chain connects TRBV13 to TRBJ2-2; the match to TRBD1 covers 8 bases. This CDR3 region has 15 residues. CDR1 PRHDT and CDR2 FYEKMQ come from the germline V gene (reference sequence). Unmatched junction bases numbered 8, after V lost 4 bases and J lost 7 bases.

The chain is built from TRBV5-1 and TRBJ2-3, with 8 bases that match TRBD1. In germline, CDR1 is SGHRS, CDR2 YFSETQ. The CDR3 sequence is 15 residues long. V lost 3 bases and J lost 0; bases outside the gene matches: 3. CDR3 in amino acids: CASSSGTGSTDTQYF. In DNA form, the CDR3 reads TGCGCCAGCAGCTCCGGGACAGGTAGCACAGATACGCAGTATTTT.

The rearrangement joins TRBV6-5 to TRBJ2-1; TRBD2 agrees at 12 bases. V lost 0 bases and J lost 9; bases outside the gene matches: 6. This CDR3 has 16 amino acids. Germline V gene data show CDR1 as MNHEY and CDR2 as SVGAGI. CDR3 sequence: CASSYSTSGSVGEQFF. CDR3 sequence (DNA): TGTGCCAGCAGTTACTCGACTAGCGGGAGTGTTGGTGAGCAGTTCTTC.

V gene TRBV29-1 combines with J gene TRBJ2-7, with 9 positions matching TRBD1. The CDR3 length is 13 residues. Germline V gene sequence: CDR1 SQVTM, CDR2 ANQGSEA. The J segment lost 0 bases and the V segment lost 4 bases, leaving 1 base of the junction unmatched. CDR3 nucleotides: TGCAGCGTTGTACAGGGGGCCTCCTACGAGCAGTACTTC. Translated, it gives CSVVQGASYEQYF.

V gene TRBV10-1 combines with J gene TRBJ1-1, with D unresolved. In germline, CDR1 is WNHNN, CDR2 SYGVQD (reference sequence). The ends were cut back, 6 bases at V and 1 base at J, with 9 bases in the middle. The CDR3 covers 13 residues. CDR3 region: CASSPAGNTEAFF. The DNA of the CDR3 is TGCGCCAGCAGCCCCGCAGGGAACACTGAAGCTTTCTTT.

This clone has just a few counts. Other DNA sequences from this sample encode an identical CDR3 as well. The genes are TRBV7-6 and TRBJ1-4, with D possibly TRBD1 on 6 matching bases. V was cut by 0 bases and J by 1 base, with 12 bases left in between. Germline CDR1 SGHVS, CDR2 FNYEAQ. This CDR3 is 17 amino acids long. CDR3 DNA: TGTGCCAGCAGCTTAGCGCTGGGGGCGGAAACTAATGAAAAACTGTTTTTT. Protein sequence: CASSLALGAETNEKLFF.

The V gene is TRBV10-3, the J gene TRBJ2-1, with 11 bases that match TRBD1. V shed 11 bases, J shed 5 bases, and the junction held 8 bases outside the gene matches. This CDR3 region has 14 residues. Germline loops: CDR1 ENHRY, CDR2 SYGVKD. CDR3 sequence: CASWTGGADNEQFF. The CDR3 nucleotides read TGTGCCTCTTGGACAGGGGGCGCGGACAATGAGCAGTTCTTC.

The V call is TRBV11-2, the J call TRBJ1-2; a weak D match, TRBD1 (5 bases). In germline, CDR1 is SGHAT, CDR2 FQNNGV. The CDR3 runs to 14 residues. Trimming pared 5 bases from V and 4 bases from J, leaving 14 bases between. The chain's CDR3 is CASSPPAGGYGYTF. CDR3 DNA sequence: TGTGCCAGCAGCCCCCCGGCCGGGGGCTATGGCTACACCTTC.

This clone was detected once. CDR3 sequence reads: CASSLRRQFF. DNA of the CDR3: TGTGCCAGCAGTTTAAGGAGGCAGTTCTTC. The chain couples TRBV28 to TRBJ2-1; D is ambiguous. This CDR3 has 10 amino acids. Germline values: CDR1 MDHEN, CDR2 SYDVKM. Trimming removed 2 bases from V and 12 bases from J, with 5 bases in between.

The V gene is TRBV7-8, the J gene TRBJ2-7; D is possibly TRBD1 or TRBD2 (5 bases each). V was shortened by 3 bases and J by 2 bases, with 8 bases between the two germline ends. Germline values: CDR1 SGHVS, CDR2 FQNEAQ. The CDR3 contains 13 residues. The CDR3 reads CASSLWGTYEQYF. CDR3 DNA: TGTGCCAGCAGCTTGTGGGGGACCTACGAGCAGTACTTC.

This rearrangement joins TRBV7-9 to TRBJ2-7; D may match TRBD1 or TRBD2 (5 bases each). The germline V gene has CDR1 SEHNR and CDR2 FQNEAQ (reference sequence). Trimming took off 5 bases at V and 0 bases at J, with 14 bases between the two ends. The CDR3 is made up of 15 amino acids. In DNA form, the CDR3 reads TGTGCCAGCAGCCTTACTCGGGGCATCTCCTACGAGCAGTACTTC. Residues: CASSLTRGISYEQYF.

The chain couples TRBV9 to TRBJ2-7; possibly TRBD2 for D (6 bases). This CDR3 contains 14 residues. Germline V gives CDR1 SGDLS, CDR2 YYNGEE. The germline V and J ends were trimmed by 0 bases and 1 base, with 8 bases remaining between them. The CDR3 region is CASSVGGESYEQYF. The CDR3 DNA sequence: TGTGCCAGCAGCGTAGGCGGGGAATCCTACGAGCAGTACTTC.